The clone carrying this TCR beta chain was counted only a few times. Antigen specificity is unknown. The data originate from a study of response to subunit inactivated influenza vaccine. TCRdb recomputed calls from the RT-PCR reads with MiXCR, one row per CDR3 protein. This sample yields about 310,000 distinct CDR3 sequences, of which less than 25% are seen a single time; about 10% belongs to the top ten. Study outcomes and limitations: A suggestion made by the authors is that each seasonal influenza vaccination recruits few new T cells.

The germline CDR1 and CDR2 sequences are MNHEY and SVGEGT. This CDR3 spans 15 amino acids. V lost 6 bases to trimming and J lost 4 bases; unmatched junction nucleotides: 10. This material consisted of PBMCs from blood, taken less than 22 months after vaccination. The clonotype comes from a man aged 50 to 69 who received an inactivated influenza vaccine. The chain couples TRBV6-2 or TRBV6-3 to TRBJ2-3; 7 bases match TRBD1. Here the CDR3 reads CASRVEGARPDTQYF. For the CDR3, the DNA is TGTGCCAGCAGAGTCGAGGGGGCTAGGCCAGATACGCAGTATTTT.